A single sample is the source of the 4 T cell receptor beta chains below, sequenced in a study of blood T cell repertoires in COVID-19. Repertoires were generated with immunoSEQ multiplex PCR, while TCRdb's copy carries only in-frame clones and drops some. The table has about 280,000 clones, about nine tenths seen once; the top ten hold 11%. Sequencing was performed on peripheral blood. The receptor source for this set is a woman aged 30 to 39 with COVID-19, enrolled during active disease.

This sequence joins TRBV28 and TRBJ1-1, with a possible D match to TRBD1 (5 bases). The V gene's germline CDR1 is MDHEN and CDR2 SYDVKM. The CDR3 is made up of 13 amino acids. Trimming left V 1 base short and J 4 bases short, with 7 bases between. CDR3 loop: CASSLYGGTEAFF. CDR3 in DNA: TGTGCCAGCAGTTTATACGGGGGCACTGAAGCTTTCTTT.

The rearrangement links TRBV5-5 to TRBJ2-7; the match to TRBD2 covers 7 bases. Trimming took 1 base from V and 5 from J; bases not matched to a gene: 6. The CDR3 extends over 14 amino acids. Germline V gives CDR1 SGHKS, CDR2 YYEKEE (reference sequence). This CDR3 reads CASSLREGIHEQYF. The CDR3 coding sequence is TGTGCCAGCAGCTTGAGGGAGGGGATCCACGAGCAGTACTTC. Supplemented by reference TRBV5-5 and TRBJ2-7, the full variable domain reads DAGVTQSPTHLIKTRGQQVTLRCSPISGHKSVSWYQQVLGQGPQFIFQYYEKEERGRGNFPDRFSARQFPNYSSELNVNALLLGDSALYLCASSLREGIHEQYFGPGTRLTVT.

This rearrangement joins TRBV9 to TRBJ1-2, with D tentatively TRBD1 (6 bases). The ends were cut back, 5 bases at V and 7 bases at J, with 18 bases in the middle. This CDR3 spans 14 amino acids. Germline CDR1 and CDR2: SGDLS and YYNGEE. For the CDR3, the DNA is TGTGCCAGCAGTCGACGGGACACTTCAAGTGGCTACACCTTC. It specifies CASSRRDTSSGYTF.

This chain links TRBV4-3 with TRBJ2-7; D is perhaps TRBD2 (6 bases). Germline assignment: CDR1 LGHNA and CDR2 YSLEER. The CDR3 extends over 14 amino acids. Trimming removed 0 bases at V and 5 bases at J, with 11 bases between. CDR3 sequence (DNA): TGCGCCAGCAGCCAAGATTCCCGGAGGGACGAGCAGTACTTC. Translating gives CASSQDSRRDEQYF.